This TCR beta chain was recorded in a study of CD8+CD57+ T cells in acquired aplastic anemia. Study background: The mean DNA yield obtained from sorted CD4+ and CD8+ cells came to about 3.2 ug. Notes on the study in general: Patients and controls shared under 35 CD8+ CDR3 sequences, highly expressed in patients.

The template used for profiling TCR beta VDJ and CDR3 was genomic DNA. MiXCR was run by TCRdb on the reads, yielding one entry per CDR3 protein. The sample has roughly 120,000 distinct CDR3 sequences, about 50% seen once; the top ten hold roughly 30%. As regards this clonotype: Its antigen remains unidentified.

In patients chosen for sequencing, flow cytometry had shown CD8+CD57+ cell expansion. Sequencing input: sorted CD4+, CD8+, or CD8+CD57+ T cells (not recorded which) from PBMCs. The TCR was taken from a human donor with aplastic anemia.

CDR3 bases: TGTGCCATCAGTGACGCTAGCGGACCCTACAATGAGCAGTATTTT. Translating it yields CAISDASGPYNEQYF. V usage is TRBV10-3 and J usage is TRBJ2-3, with 7 nucleotides matching TRBD2. The CDR3 is 15 residues long. The V and J ends lost 3 bases and 11 bases, in that order; junction bases with no gene match: 14. Germline CDR1 ENHRY, CDR2 SYGVKD.